These T cell receptor beta chains were read from a single sample in a study of blood T cell repertoires in COVID-19. Using immunoSEQ multiplex PCR, the repertoire was profiled, and TCRdb retains in-frame clones only, with some absent. Here the sample spans roughly 500,000 clones, 85% to 90% being singletons. Sequenced material: peripheral blood. These receptors were taken from a man aged 18 to 30 with COVID-19, enrolled during active disease. Both conserved end residues are part of each CDR3.

V gene	J gene	CDR3 protein
TRBV4-2	TRBJ1-6	CASSQEQGSSPLHF
TRBV14	TRBJ1-2	CASSQMTGAIYSGYTF
TRBV2	TRBJ1-2	CASSLSTGGYGYTF
TRBV27	TRBJ2-3	CASSLAAPQDTQYF
TRBV5-1	TRBJ2-5	CASSLWAGDETQYF
TRBV24-1	TRBJ1-5	CATSDLWAGRDQPQHF
TRBV9	TRBJ1-3	CASSVTPQGLPLSGNTIYF
TRBV23-1	TRBJ2-1	CASSQLRGSYNEQFF
TRBV6-5	TRBJ2-1	CASRDDRGLGRQFF
TRBV6-2/TRBV6-3	TRBJ2-3	CASSPLQSSGGGIDTQYF
TRBV7-2	TRBJ1-5	CASSLQAYSNQPQHF
TRBV13	TRBJ2-7	CASSSGPGYEQYF
TRBV2	TRBJ2-7	CASSGTGIDEQYF
TRBV2	TRBJ2-5	CASSRGLASSETQYF
TRBV14	TRBJ2-3	CASSQVGGGANF
TRBV2	TRBJ2-1	CASSEADSFNEQFF
TRBV5-1	TRBJ2-2	CASSLISGGAGATGELFF
TRBV3-1/TRBV3-2	TRBJ2-5	CASSQALAGGYQETQYF
TRBV6-1	TRBJ1-1	CASSEDGNTEAFF
TRBV20-1	TRBJ2-1	CSASNLALNNEQFF
TRBV19	TRBJ2-5	CASSTDRGKGETQYF
TRBV3-1/TRBV3-2	TRBJ2-1	CASSPSGLAGGPHYNEQFF
TRBV2	TRBJ2-2	CASIRDTPNTGELFF
TRBV14	TRBJ2-5	CASSPRHLHPLQETQYF
TRBV7-2	TRBJ1-3	CASSLGVRGGTGNTIYF
TRBV2	TRBJ2-5	CASSPGTGLQETQYF
TRBV2	TRBJ2-5	CASSGGTGSQETQYF
TRBV6-6	TRBJ2-1	CASSGGWREPYNEQFF
TRBV7-9	TRBJ2-7	CASALVGGTVCF
TRBV6-5	TRBJ1-5	CASSYSWRDSNQPQHF
TRBV5-1	TRBJ2-6	CASSPSAGDGANVLTF
TRBV9	TRBJ1-1	CASSSRTGLYTEAFF
TRBV2	TRBJ1-2	CASSGASGAGGYGYTF
TRBV11-3	TRBJ1-1	CASSSLSGRTPGDTEAFF
TRBV2	TRBJ2-7	CASSEPDTYEQYF
TRBV7-8	TRBJ2-2	CASSGSGRNTGELFF
TRBV10-3	TRBJ1-2	CAISPGGQGGYTF
TRBV19	TRBJ1-2	CASSARQERYGYTF
TRBV5-1	TRBJ2-7	CASSLEGTQAGAGDEQYF
TRBV27	TRBJ1-1	CASSWKGGYTEAFF
TRBV5-1	TRBJ2-2	CATKGSTKNTGELFF
TRBV3-1/TRBV3-2	TRBJ2-1	CASSQGLAGVSYNEQFF
TRBV7-2	TRBJ2-7	CASSPGQGWSEQYF